One T cell receptor (beta chain) is described in this entry. This clonotype was observed a few times. The antigen this receptor binds is unknown. Base quality data are lacking; no much larger clone is found one base away. The data were obtained in a study of blood T cells in healthy people across ages (dated by TCRdb to about 2015). A note on the overall study: In model experiments, template switching captured about one uniquely barcoded TCR beta cDNA molecule for every two T cells. Using the same blood draw, the study looked at two additional independent replicas of 1 million unique cDNA reads for two donors, one aged 18 to 30 and the other aged 80 or older. Using deep sequencing normalized with unique cDNA molecular identifiers, the study measured how TCR beta repertoire diversity changes with age. The donors were divided into four age groups: young (average approximately 15 years), middle-aged (approximately 42), aged (under 70) and long-lived (around 80). To avoid experimental bias, donors of different ages were spread randomly across the sequencing lanes.

The research as a whole found: As age increased, observed TCR beta diversity per million T cells dropped in a roughly linear way, and a significant reduction was already evident by age about 40. Because donor CMV infection status was unknown, age-related changes in expanded clonotypes were potentially confounded. Conclusive comparison of naive and antigen-experienced compartments was prevented by the profiling of bulk unsorted PBMCs. Compared with the aged group, more naive CD4+ T cells, fewer expanded clones and increased TCR diversity were shown by the long-lived group, suggesting age selection. The percentage of naive T cells measured by flow cytometry correlated strongly with observed TCR beta diversity. Estimates of total diversity based on one million sequenced T cells were regarded as lower bounds and as underestimates.

Donors were approximately 42 systemically healthy Caucasian individuals from Russia aged roughly 6 to 100 years. Each donor gave roughly 9.5 milliliters of peripheral blood, collected into EDTA-treated Vacutainer tubes. PBMCs were isolated by Ficoll-Paque density-gradient centrifugation, with at least 7 million obtained per sample. Total RNA, at least 5 micrograms per sample, was extracted from PBMCs with Trizol reagent. The percentages of naive CD45RAhigh/CD27high T cells were determined by flow cytometry on a PBMC aliquot from every donor. Receptors were amplified or captured by 5' RACE. These reads were obtained on an Illumina HiSeq 2500. A second PCR of roughly 7 to 11 cycles was performed with a sample-barcoded 5' primer and a J-beta primer mix. Each TCR beta cDNA molecule received a unique molecular identifier from a template-switch 5' adaptor carrying 12 random nucleotides. At least 2.5 million CDR3-containing paired-end reads were obtained from each sample. All of the RNA was converted into first-strand cDNA using the Mint cDNA synthesis kit, with a TRBC-specific oligonucleotide serving as the primer. Following uracil-DNA glycosylase treatment, all cDNA underwent a first 18-cycle PCR with the universal primers M1SS and BC2_uni_R. Processing in the source paper ran as follows. Each sample was normalized by randomly selecting 1 million high-quality reads, each carrying a distinct molecular identifier. Instead of being binned into consensus sequences, reads that shared molecular identifiers were thrown out. MiTCR, set to a Q25 quality threshold and the strictest error-elimination algorithm, was used for CDR3 identification, clonotype clustering and error correction. Lower-bound total TCR beta diversity was estimated with a nonparametric unseen species model using Euler transformation. TCRdb's own reprocessing of the public reads used fastp at Q25 and MiXCR and kept productive beta chains. Each CDR3 protein gets just one entry, which takes the most common genes and DNA from the rows behind it. The V and J calls were not made by the authors but by TCRdb's processing. In all, the sample holds around 850,000 distinct CDR3 sequences, and under 40% of those were seen once. The ten top clones hold roughly 13% of the sample.

V gives up 10 bases and J gives up 3 bases, and the segment between their germline ends measures 12 bases. Via the germline V gene, CDR1 is MDHEN and CDR2 SYDVKM. From the cysteine through the phenylalanine, the CDR3 covers 12 amino acids. Only the CDR3 portion is preserved as DNA: 36 bases, with reading frame beginning at the first base. The chain is made from TRBV28 and TRBJ1-2, and perhaps TRBD1 as D gene, on 5 matching bases. This TCR derives from a man between 18 and 35 years old in good health. The sample comprised blood. This receptor has the CDR3 CATTVQDYGYTF. The bases are TGTGCCACTACGGTACAGGACTATGGCTACACCTTC.